This TCR beta chain derives from a study of T-cell memory formation after mild COVID-19. Study findings and constraints: A balance of CD4 and CD8 characterized clones contracting day 15 to 85, whereas later expanders leaned CD4+.

MiXCR, run by TCRdb on the 5' RACE reads, gives a single entry per CDR3 protein. The repertoire holds around 300,000 distinct CDR3 sequences, with 10% to 15% as singletons. The germline V gene encodes CDR1 SGDLS and CDR2 YYNGEE. The V end lost 0 bases, the J end lost 2 bases, and 17 bases lay between the germline ends. CDR3 size: 18 residues. Remarks on this clonotype: As yet, its antigen is unknown.

The sample consisted of PBMCs or a T cell subset sorted from them (not recorded which). The V gene is TRBV9, the J gene TRBJ2-2, with D uncertain. The TCR comes from a man aged 18 to 35 who had mild COVID-19 (a few samples of this study predate the infection). Cell type and time point are not known. This chain's CDR3 is CASSVAPYRAPNTGELFF. CDR3 sequence (DNA): TGTGCCAGCAGCGTAGCCCCTTACCGGGCCCCAAACACCGGGGAGCTGTTTTTT.